The entry that follows covers one T cell receptor beta chain sequence. The sample originates from a study of blood T cell repertoires in COVID-19. For the study at large: From the United States, Italy and Spain came samples of acute and convalescent COVID-19. T cells, B-cell-depleted T cells, or PBMCs provided the cDNA or gDNA that served as material.

Germline V lookup: CDR1 SSHAT, CDR2 FNYEAQ (reference sequence). The CDR3 sequence is 13 residues long. Authors' analysis steps: It was from reference gene primer amplification that nucleated cell counts were estimated. Profiling relied on immunoSEQ multiplex PCR, and the TCRdb table lists in-frame clones only, not all of them. The V and J calls and the clone size are those of that table, but D and trimming were determined from the DNA. The repertoire holds about 97,000 clones, with approximately 89% as singletons. The receptor was derived from a human donor in a cohort sampled during active COVID-19. What was sequenced was peripheral blood. The chain uses TRBV7-7 and TRBJ2-1; D possibly corresponds to TRBD2 (6 bases). DNA for the CDR3: TGTGCGGCGGGACGCCCTTTGGACAATGAGCAGTTCTTC. It encodes CAAGRPLDNEQFF.